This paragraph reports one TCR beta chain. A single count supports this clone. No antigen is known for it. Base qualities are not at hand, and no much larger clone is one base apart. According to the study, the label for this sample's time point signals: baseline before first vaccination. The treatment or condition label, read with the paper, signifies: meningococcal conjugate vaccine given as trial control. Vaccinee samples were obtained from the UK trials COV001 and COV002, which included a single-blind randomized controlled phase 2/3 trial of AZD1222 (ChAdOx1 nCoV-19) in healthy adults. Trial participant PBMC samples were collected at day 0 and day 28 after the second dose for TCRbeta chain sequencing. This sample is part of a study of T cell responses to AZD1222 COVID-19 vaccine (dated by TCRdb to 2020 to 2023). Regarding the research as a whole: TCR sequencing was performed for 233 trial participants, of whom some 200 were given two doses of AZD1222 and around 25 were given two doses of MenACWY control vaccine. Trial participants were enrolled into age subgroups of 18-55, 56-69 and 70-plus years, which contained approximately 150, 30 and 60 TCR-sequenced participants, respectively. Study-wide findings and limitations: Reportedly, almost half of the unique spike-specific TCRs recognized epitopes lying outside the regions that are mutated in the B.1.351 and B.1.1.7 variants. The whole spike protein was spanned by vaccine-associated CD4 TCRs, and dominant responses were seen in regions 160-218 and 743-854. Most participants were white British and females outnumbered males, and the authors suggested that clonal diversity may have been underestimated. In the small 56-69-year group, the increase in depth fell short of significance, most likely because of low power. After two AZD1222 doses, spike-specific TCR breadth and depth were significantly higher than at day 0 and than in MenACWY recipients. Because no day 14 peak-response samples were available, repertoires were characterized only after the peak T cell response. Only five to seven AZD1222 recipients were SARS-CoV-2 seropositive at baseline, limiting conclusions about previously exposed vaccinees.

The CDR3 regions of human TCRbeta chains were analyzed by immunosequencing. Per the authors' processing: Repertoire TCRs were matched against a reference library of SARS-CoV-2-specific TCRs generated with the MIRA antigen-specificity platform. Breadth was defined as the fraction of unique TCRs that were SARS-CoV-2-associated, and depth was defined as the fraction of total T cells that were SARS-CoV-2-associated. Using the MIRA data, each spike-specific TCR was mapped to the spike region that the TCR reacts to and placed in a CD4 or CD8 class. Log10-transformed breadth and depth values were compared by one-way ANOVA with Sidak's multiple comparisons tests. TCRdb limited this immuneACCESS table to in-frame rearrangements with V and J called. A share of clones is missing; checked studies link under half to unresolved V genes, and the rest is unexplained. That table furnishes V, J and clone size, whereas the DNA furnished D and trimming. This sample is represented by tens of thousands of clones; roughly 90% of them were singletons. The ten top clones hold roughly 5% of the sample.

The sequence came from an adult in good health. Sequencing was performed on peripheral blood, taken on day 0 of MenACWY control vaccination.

In nucleotides, the sequence is TGTGCCAGCAGTTCGTTTTCGGAGACCCAGTACTTC. Its protein reads: CASSSFSETQYF. The sequence links TRBV12-3 or TRBV12-4 to TRBJ2-5, with no confident D gene call. From cysteine to phenylalanine, the CDR3 is 12 amino acids long. The retained sequence is limited to the CDR3, 36 bases, with the frame set at the first base. V gives up 4 bases and J gives up 5 bases, and the segment between their germline ends measures 8 bases.